Described below is a single T cell receptor (beta chain) sequence and its context. The antigen it recognizes is unknown. No base quality information exists; no much larger clone differs at one position. This specimen includes other DNA sequences encoding the same CDR3. The library came from the immunoSEQ multiplex PCR assay. A mixture of 60 forward primers for TCR Vbeta segments and 13 reverse primers for TCR Jbeta segments was used in the multiplex PCR. Amplification of the CDR3 region of rearranged TCR beta genes was performed with a multiplex PCR assay on genomic DNA. The Illumina HiSeq System was used to sequence the amplified TCR beta libraries as 87-base-pair reads. In the source study's methods: A later analysis tallied some 79 million unique TCR beta chains across the roughly 610 repertoires, and about 10 million of those chains were shared by two or more donors. A nearest-neighbor algorithm error-corrected the raw reads and collapsed the reads into unique sequences, merging closely related sequences to remove PCR and sequencing errors. V, D and J gene segments were assigned by aligning CDR3 sequences to IMGT reference sequences. Each retained sequence needed at least a six-nucleotide match to both a V gene segment and a J gene segment. Rearrangements were called productive when the CDR3 lacked stop codons and stayed in frame with V and J; all others were non-productive. CDR3 was defined by IMGT convention, running from the second conserved V-encoded cysteine to the conserved J-encoded phenylalanine. The earlier analysis of about 570 of the donors excluded any sequence lacking an unambiguous match to a single V gene segment. In an earlier analysis of several hundred of the donors, V segments were called functional above 56.7% productive rearrangements and were called segregating when the between-donor standard deviation exceeded 5%. A statistical classification framework was developed to diagnose cytomegalovirus status using the catalog of TCR beta chain sequences. A later analysis assigned V and J genes by comparing TCR nucleotide sequences with IMGT/GENE-DB human TR gene sequences. A later analysis assigned CDR3 sequences and most-parsimonious VDJ recombination scenarios with the TCRdist pipeline. In a later analysis, every TCR beta chain was defined by the combination of its CDR3 amino acid sequence and its V-gene family, and reads without a unique V-gene family were dropped. A later analysis removed 500 to 600 highly shared, low-generation-probability nucleotide sequences to deal with suspected cross-contamination and a sequencing artifact. A later analysis calculated a clonal expansion index for each public chain from normalized within-repertoire ranks of inferred template counts. Generation probabilities in a later analysis came from a VDJ recombination model fitted to out-of-frame rearrangements, and those results were checked against IGoR. A later analysis scored TCR-TCR, TCR-HLA and TCR-CMV co-occurrence with hypergeometric tests, applying a repertoire-size bias correction to TCR pairs. False discovery rates were estimated in a later analysis by permuting HLA or CMV assignments 20 times. In a later analysis, co-occurring TCRs were grouped using DBSCAN, and TCRdist sequence similarity was added for clustering within HLA-allele-positive subsets. Repertoires with fewer than 30,000 or more than 120,000 public chains, plus five repertoires with anomalous nucleotide sharing, were excluded from co-occurrence clustering. TCRdb stores this immuneACCESS table with in-frame sequences only. Part of the clones is absent; in the studies checked, under half of the shortfall reflects unresolved V genes, and no reason is known for the rest. The V and J calls and the clone size are those of that table, but D and trimming were determined from the DNA. Recorded for this sample are about 200,000 clones; approximately 86% of them occurred a single time. Around 0.34% of the sample rests with the top ten.

The cohort consisted of 666 healthy bone marrow donors. All cohort members were sampled while nominally healthy, although unrecorded immune exposures were likely present. The donor tested CMV seronegative and was one of the 352 seronegative cohort members. Each donor provided a peripheral blood sample, and peripheral blood mononuclear cells were used for TCR beta sequencing. Genomic DNA was extracted from the blood cell samples with the Qiagen DNeasy Blood Extraction Kit. This sample was taken from a study of cytomegalovirus exposure and HLA in healthy donors (dated by TCRdb to the late 2010s). Study-level background: An earlier analysis of fewer than 750 of the donors reported roughly 300 Gb of sequence data and 95 million to 140 million unique TCR beta sequences obtained from some 200 million T cells. Along with the approximately 700-subject first cohort, a separate validation cohort of over 90 different subjects was used. All discovery cohort repertoires had been generated on a single sequencing platform. A later analysis re-analyzed previously published TCR beta repertoires from 660 or so donors and added high-resolution HLA genotyping to study TCR occurrence patterns. Alongside the repertoire data, information on donor age, sex, ethnicity and CMV serostatus was compiled. The later analysis used no new phenotypic data to find candidate immune exposures, relying instead on TCR beta sequences and their occurrence across donors. Roughly 300 gigabases of sequencing data and about 92 million unique TCR sequences made up an early release that covered approximately 700 HLA-typed donors. Among a few hundred genotyped donors of the cohort, an average of around 240,000 unique TCR beta nucleotide sequences were sequenced per donor, roughly 20% of them non-productive. Both class I and class II loci were covered by HLA typing, at four-digit resolution. Several DR-DQ haplotypes were handled as single units for association and clustering, since linkage in the cohort was strong. In a later genetic analysis, genome-wide SNP genotypes for about 60% of the 666 donors were used, and that subset was treated as a discovery cohort. Among the roughly 410 genotyped donors, approximately 77% belonged to the genetic ancestry cluster associated with self-reported Caucasian donors. The study used immunosequencing to profile the T cell repertoires of approximately 650 subjects and linked those repertoires to cytomegalovirus serostatus. The study was designed to test whether signatures of past pathogen exposure could be identified by cataloging public T cell receptors. To predict cytomegalovirus infection status, the study brought together high-throughput TCR immunosequencing, statistical association of individual TCRs with disease status, and machine learning. An earlier analysis of roughly 580 of the donors used high-throughput TCR beta sequencing to judge whether each TCR beta V gene segment behaved as functional or pseudogenic. Typing coverage differed by locus: A, B, C, DRB1 and DQB1 were typed in about 620-640 donors, DQA1 in 500 to 550, DPA1 in approximately 600, and DPB1 in approximately 450.

Relative to germline, V is 3 bases shorter and J is 0 bases shorter, with 9 bases between their ends. The CDR3 covers 14 residues, taking in both the cysteine and the phenylalanine. Only the CDR3 region is kept as DNA, spanning 42 bases read in frame from base 1. For CDR1 and CDR2, the germline V gene lists MNHNS and SASEGT. Summary of the overall study and its limitations: The sequencing pipeline was judged likely to have produced a cluster of highly shared sequence variants as a technical artifact. A later analysis found that most CMV-associated TCR beta chains appeared HLA-restricted, with HLA associations seemingly driven largely by CMV exposure. Correlated functional status among segregating V segments might be attributable to linkage disequilibrium, but an unknown experimental factor could not be ruled out. The authors suggested that the approach could potentially be generalized to other disease states and immunological phenotypes. A later analysis found that HLA-associated TCR beta chains were more clonally expanded and had lower generation probabilities than equally common non-associated chains. A later genetic analysis reported fewer N-insertions in productive TCRs among donors in an Asian-associated ancestry cluster than the approximately 670-donor mean. In this cohort, only TCR beta chains were sequenced, and detectable features were limited by the absence of alpha or paired-chain data. Some 15 rarely observed V segments, including chromosome 9 orphons, were excluded from the earlier analysis of a few hundred of the donors because counts were too low. A further reported finding was that TCR beta sequences accurately predicted the HLA-A and HLA-B alleles for most subjects in the first cohort. A later genetic analysis associated a missense DCLRE1C variant with V-gene and J-gene trimming of TCR beta chains, and an independent cohort replicated the association. Cytomegalovirus status was reported to be diagnosed by the classifier with high specificity and sensitivity in both the original and validation cohorts. When HLA alleles, especially DR and DQ, strongly co-occurred, attributing TCR associations to individual alleles was difficult. Immune exposure information for the cohort was limited to CMV serostatus. In an earlier analysis of over 550 of the donors, most TCR beta V segments were observed in productive rearrangements about 90% or about 30% of the time, broadly matching IMGT annotations. In a later analysis, the rate of TCR association differed among HLA loci, with DRB1 alleles having the most associated TCRs and HLA-C alleles having the fewest. While some public TCRs were present in many individuals, most TCR sequences turned up only very rarely across donors. Specific HLA alleles were associated with 18,000 or so TCR beta sequences at a false discovery rate of 0.05 in a later analysis. Because HLA typing was missing for some donors at each locus, association tests included only the typed subset. Sequencing depth was assumed to be roughly uniform across donors in the presence/absence analyses, though that assumption may not hold. The study listed 164 TCR beta chains as associated with cytomegalovirus. Several of the top co-occurrence clusters appeared to be linked to parvovirus B19, influenza, CMV and Epstein-Barr virus, according to a later analysis. A few of the identified cytomegalovirus-associated TCR beta chains were confirmed in vitro to be specific for cytomegalovirus antigens. Because the 87-base-pair reads could not distinguish some IMGT-functional V segments, including TRBV6-2 and TRBV6-3, those segments were excluded.

The TCR sequence derives from a woman aged 30 to 39 in good health and CMV-seronegative. Recombination joined TRBV6-1 with TRBJ2-7, with the D gene too uncertain to name. The sequenced sample was PBMCs. The CDR3 is CASSDRGLSYEQYF. The nucleotide sequence reads as follows: TGTGCCAGCAGTGACAGAGGCCTCTCCTACGAGCAGTACTTC.